This TCR beta chain is drawn from a study of T cells in Graves' hyperthyroidism and ophthalmopathy. Study-level results: Clonotypes that were expanded in thyroid above 0.001 mostly appeared in blood too. Stable hyperthyroidism was told apart from ophthalmopathy by a model built on 13 V-J features.

This clonotype was observed at least ten times. The antigen remains unidentified. Reasons for excluding patients were uncontrolled infection, other autoimmune disease, pregnancy or lactation. Amplification targeted TCR beta CDR3 regions from RNA transcripts. When the TCR CDR3 underwent first-round RT-PCR, the HTBI primer set was used. MiXCR, applied by TCRdb to the multiplex PCR reads, yields one record per CDR3 protein. Here the sample spans around 700,000 distinct CDR3 sequences, approximately 18% being singletons. Trimming removed 4 bases from V and 7 bases from J; junction bases left unmatched: 6. The CDR3 sequence is 13 residues long. Germline V gives CDR1 KGHSH, CDR2 LQKENI.

The TCR originated in a woman aged 50 to 65 with Graves' hyperthyroidism that later progressed to Graves' ophthalmopathy. The rearrangement uses TRBV18 and TRBJ1-1; 7 bases are shared with TRBD1. The material sequenced was blood. The chain's CDR3 is CASSQTGLNEAFF. CDR3 sequence (DNA): TGTGCCAGCTCACAGACAGGGTTAAATGAAGCTTTCTTT.